These T cell receptor beta chains were read from a single sample in a study of blood T cell repertoires in COVID-19. The repertoire was sequenced with immunoSEQ multiplex PCR; TCRdb's copy has only in-frame clones and lacks some. The sample includes about 45,000 clones, around nine tenths of them seen just once. Source material: peripheral blood. The origin of the receptors is a human donor in a cohort sampled during active COVID-19. CDR3s include the opening cysteine and the closing phenylalanine or tryptophan. The D gene is left open where the match is weak. Clone sizes are given selectively: once, few, many, or a class where the clone is expanded.

>TRBJ1-1|-|TRBV7-6|TRBD1
CASSRRGGGNTEAFF
TGTGCCAGCAGCCGTCGAGGGGGCGGGAACACTGAAGCTTTCTTT
>TRBJ1-6|-|TRBV6-1|-
CASSEASGFNSPLHF
TGTGCCAGCAGTGAAGCTTCAGGGTTCAATTCACCCCTCCACTTT
>TRBJ1-6|-|TRBV7-2|-
CASSLELRGIFSYNSPLHF
TGTGCCAGCAGCTTAGAACTTCGGGGGATCTTCTCCTATAATTCACCCCTCCACTTT
>TRBJ1-1|-|TRBV13|TRBD1
CASSLGQGNVEAFF
TGTGCCAGCAGCCTGGGACAGGGGAACGTTGAAGCTTTCTTT
>TRBJ1-2|-|TRBV3-1/TRBV3-2|TRBD1
CASSPGQGYGYTF
TGTGCCAGCAGTCCGGGACAGGGCTATGGCTACACCTTC
>TRBJ2-1|-|TRBV5-8|-
CASTPNRVSSSYNEQFF
TGTGCCAGCACCCCAAATCGGGTTTCGAGCTCCTACAATGAGCAGTTCTTC
>TRBJ2-6|-|TRBV7-9|-
CASSLSGVLRANVLTF
TGTGCCAGCAGCTTATCAGGGGTCTTGAGGGCCAACGTCCTGACTTTC
>TRBJ1-3|-|TRBV29-1|-
CSVEDKAAGNTIYF
TGCAGCGTTGAAGATAAGGCGGCCGGAAACACCATATATTTT
>TRBJ1-3|-|TRBV6-2/TRBV6-3|-
CASSYLQSSGNTIYF
TGTGCCAGCAGTTACTTGCAGTCCTCTGGAAACACCATATATTTT
>TRBJ1-4|-|TRBV7-9|-
CASSFMTVREKLFF
TGTGCCAGCAGCTTTATGACAGTGCGTGAAAAACTGTTTTTT
>TRBJ1-4|-|TRBV14|-
CASSQVGRDKLFF
TGTGCCAGCAGCCAAGTTGGCAGGGATAAACTGTTTTTT
>TRBJ1-1|-|TRBV11-2|-
CASSLVGYGGNTEAFF
TGTGCCAGCAGCTTAGTCGGGTACGGAGGGAACACTGAAGCTTTCTTT
>TRBJ2-7|-|TRBV5-1|TRBD1
CASSLVDRPSYEQYF
TGCGCCAGCAGCTTGGTGGACAGGCCCTCCTACGAGCAGTACTTC
>TRBJ1-1|-|TRBV5-4|-
CASSLGGDTEAFF
TGTGCCAGCAGCTTGGGGGGGGACACTGAAGCTTTCTTT
>TRBJ1-1|-|TRBV19|-
CATKTVLNTEAFF
TGTGCCACCAAGACAGTCCTGAACACTGAAGCTTTCTTT
>TRBJ2-7|-|TRBV5-1|-
CASSPPGVPYEQYF
TGCGCCAGCAGCCCTCCGGGGGTACCCTACGAGCAGTACTTC
>TRBJ2-7|few|TRBV7-9|-
CASSWTGTRPYEQYF
TGTGCCAGCAGTTGGACCGGGACAAGACCCTACGAGCAGTACTTC
>TRBJ1-6|-|TRBV6-4|-
CASSVRLEDNSPLHF
TGTGCCAGCAGTGTACGCCTAGAGGATAATTCACCCCTCCACTTT
>TRBJ1-1|-|TRBV7-9|-
CASSLARAGAGTEAFF
TGTGCCAGCAGCCTAGCCCGGGCGGGGGCGGGCACTGAAGCTTTCTTT
>TRBJ1-2|-|TRBV5-6|-
CASSLAGGSFYGYTF
TGTGCCAGCAGCTTGGCTGGGGGGAGTTTCTATGGCTACACCTTC
>TRBJ2-7|-|TRBV7-2|TRBD1
CASSFPGQGAYEQYF
TGTGCCAGCAGCTTCCCGGGACAGGGGGCATACGAGCAGTACTTC
>TRBJ2-7|-|TRBV6-2/TRBV6-3|-
CASSPFFREFGHEQYF
TGTGCCAGCAGCCCTTTCTTCAGGGAATTCGGCCACGAGCAGTACTTC
>TRBJ1-1|-|TRBV11-2|TRBD1
CASSPTDRGGGDAFF
TGTGCCAGCAGCCCAACGGACAGGGGCGGCGGTGACGCTTTCTTT
>TRBJ1-5|-|TRBV7-6|TRBD1
CASSPTGNQPQHF
TGTGCCAGCAGCCCGACAGGGAATCAGCCCCAGCATTTT
>TRBJ1-1|-|TRBV27|-
CASSFRQNTEAFF
TGTGCCAGCAGCTTCCGACAGAACACTGAAGCTTTCTTT
>TRBJ2-7|-|TRBV14|TRBD1
CASSPGQGSYEQYF
TGTGCCAGCAGCCCGGGACAGGGCTCCTACGAGCAGTACTTC
>TRBJ1-2|-|TRBV6-2/TRBV6-3|-
CASSKLQGIYGYTF
TGTGCCAGCAGCAAACTACAGGGAATCTATGGCTACACCTTC
>TRBJ1-1|-|TRBV4-3|TRBD1
CASSQEAGTGATAGAFF
TGCGCCAGCAGCCAAGAAGCCGGGACAGGGGCCACGGCAGGAGCTTTCTTT